This TCR beta chain emerged from a study of radiation and T cells in renal cell carcinoma. General study points: Baseline intratumoral clonotype presence is unknown without pretreatment biopsies. In blood, top tumor clones expanded by 2 weeks, shrinking by 4.

Trimming took 4 bases from V and 6 from J, leaving 12 bases between them. The CDR3 totals 13 residues. Per the germline V gene, CDR1 is SGHNT and CDR2 is YYREEE (reference sequence). Noted time point: blood 4 weeks post-SBRT, at nephrectomy. Regarding treatment: 15 Gy SBRT to primary tumor, nephrectomy 4 weeks later. Nephrectomy followed 15 Gy stereotactic body radiation by 4 weeks. Assay: immunoSEQ multiplex PCR; the TCRdb copy retains only in-frame clones and omits some. The table lists about 170,000 clones, about 87% of them singletons. In regard to this clone: No antigen is known for it.

This receptor was obtained from a woman between 50 and 59 years old with renal cell carcinoma. The chain joins TRBV5-4 to TRBJ2-3; D tentatively reads TRBD1 or TRBD2 (6 bases each). The source was blood, collected from a patient whose treatment included radiotherapy and nephrectomy. CDR3 sequence: CASSVGGRDTQYF. CDR3 nucleotides: TGTGCCAGCAGCGTGGGGGGCAGGGATACGCAGTATTTT.